This TCR beta chain was captured in a study of PD-1 blockade in classical Hodgkin lymphoma. Whole-study context: Administration of nivolumab to patients was at 3 mg/kg intravenously every 2 weeks.

From germline, CDR1 is MNHEY and CDR2 SVGAGI. This CDR3 comprises 14 residues. With 0 bases removed from V and 5 bases from J, the gap between germline ends came to 10 bases. Indicated time point: cycle 4 day 1 (C4D1), after around six weeks of nivolumab. With no exception, relapse followed autologous stem cell transplantation in all patients, and brentuximab vedotin exposure varied. Some clones are missing from TCRdb's copy, which holds only in-frame ones; the method was immunoSEQ multiplex PCR. The table lists about 21,000 clones, approximately 73% of them singletons. As concerns this clone: The antigen remains undetermined.

Study-level findings and limits: Baseline TCR diversity was reportedly lower in newly diagnosed patients than healthy donors. Those achieving complete response showed baseline diversity like newly diagnosed patients.

This rearrangement joins TRBV6-5 to TRBJ1-1, with D hard to call. Material: peripheral blood mononuclear cells (PBMCs), obtained before the fourth cycle of nivolumab. The TCR originated in a human donor with classical Hodgkin lymphoma. CDR3 DNA: TGTGCCAGCAGTTACTCACCCCTCGGGACTGAAGCTTTCTTT. Its protein is CASSYSPLGTEAFF.